These 4 T cell receptor beta chains came from one sample sequenced in a study of blood T cell repertoires in COVID-19. Profiled with immunoSEQ multiplex PCR; TCRdb holds only in-frame clones, not every one. This sample has approximately 180,000 clones; about 80% occur once, and the top ten carry 26%. The sample was peripheral blood. These TCRs come from a woman in her seventies with acute or convalescent COVID-19.

A remark on this clone: This CDR3 is also generated by other DNA sequences in the sample. The V gene is TRBV5-1, the J gene TRBJ2-2, with a weak D call TRBD2 (6 bases). V lost 1 base to trimming and J lost 5 bases, with 12 bases between them. CDR1 SGHRS and CDR2 YFSETQ come from the germline V gene. The length of the CDR3 is 15 residues. CDR3: CASSLSSGYTGELFF. The CDR3 nucleotides read TGCGCCAGCAGCTTGAGTAGCGGATATACCGGGGAGCTGTTTTTT.

The count of this clone is one. The chain couples TRBV18 to TRBJ2-7, with TRBD2 identical over 11 bases. The germline gives CDR1 KGHSH, CDR2 LQKENI. The CDR3 extends over 15 amino acids. V dropped 4 bases and J dropped 3; count of bases not matched to a gene: 5. CDR3 sequence reads: CASSLMGLADYEQYF. The CDR3 nucleotides read TGTGCCAGCTCACTCATGGGACTAGCGGACTACGAGCAGTACTTC.

The chain uses TRBV13 and TRBJ2-2; TRBD1 matches 9 bases. This CDR3 is built from 15 residues. With 3 bases clipped from V and 3 bases from J, the junction kept 2 bases outside the gene matches. Per germline, CDR1 PRHDT and CDR2 FYEKMQ (reference sequence). CDR3 coding DNA: TGTGCCAGCAGCTTGGGACAGGGATACACCGGGGAGCTGTTTTTT. Protein sequence: CASSLGQGYTGELFF.

This chain connects TRBV12-3 or TRBV12-4 to TRBJ1-1; no clear D gene. The V gene lost 5 bases and the J gene lost 6 bases, with 13 bases spanning the gap. This CDR3 is 13 amino acids long. This CDR3 is CASSPPGQSEAFF. The DNA for the CDR3 is TGTGCCAGCAGTCCCCCCGGTCAATCTGAAGCTTTCTTT.